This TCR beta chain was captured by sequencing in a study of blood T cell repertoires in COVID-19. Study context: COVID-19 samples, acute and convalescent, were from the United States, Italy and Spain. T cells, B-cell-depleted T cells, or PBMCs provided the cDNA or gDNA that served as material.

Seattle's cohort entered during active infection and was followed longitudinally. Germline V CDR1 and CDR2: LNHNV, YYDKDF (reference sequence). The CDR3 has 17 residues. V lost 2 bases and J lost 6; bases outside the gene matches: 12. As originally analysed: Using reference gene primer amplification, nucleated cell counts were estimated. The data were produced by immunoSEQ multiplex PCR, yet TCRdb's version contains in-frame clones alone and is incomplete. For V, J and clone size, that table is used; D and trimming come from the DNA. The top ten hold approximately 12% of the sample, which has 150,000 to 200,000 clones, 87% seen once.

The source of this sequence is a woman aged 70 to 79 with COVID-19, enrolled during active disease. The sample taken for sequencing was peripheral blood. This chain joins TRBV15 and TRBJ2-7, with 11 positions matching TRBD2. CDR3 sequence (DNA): TGTGCCACCAGCAGACGTCGAACTAGCGGGAGATCCCCCGAGCAGTACTTC. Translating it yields CATSRRRTSGRSPEQYF.